This T cell receptor (beta chain) originates from a study of blood T cell repertoires in COVID-19. Study-wide context: Sites in the United States, Italy and Spain provided acute and convalescent COVID-19 samples.

Germline V gives CDR1 MNHEY, CDR2 SMNVEV (reference sequence). The J segment lost 4 bases and the V segment lost 9 bases, leaving 11 bases of the junction unmatched. The CDR3 loop spans 14 amino acids. The method was immunoSEQ multiplex PCR; TCRdb's version includes in-frame clones alone and lacks a portion of them. In the table there are over 120,000 clones, 78% of which are singletons. Ages ranged from about 18 to 89 years, with residence in around 24 US areas. Clinical history reported by participants formed the basis on which cohorts were assigned. Symptom resolution, clearance, or two negative PCRs marked donors in Cohort 3 as recovered. This clone was observed a handful of times.

Sequencing was carried out using PBMCs or T cells enriched from blood (not recorded which). This chain joins TRBV27 and TRBJ2-5, with 7 positions matching TRBD1. The source of this sequence is a woman aged 45 to 65 who had recovered from COVID-19. The chain's CDR3 is CARRGTGERETQYF. The CDR3 coding sequence is TGTGCCAGAAGAGGTACAGGGGAGAGAGAGACCCAGTACTTC.